This TCR beta chain was profiled in a study of blood T cell repertoires in COVID-19. Trimming left V 1 base short and J 4 bases short, with 15 bases between. There are 16 residues in the CDR3. Germline values: CDR1 SGHDN, CDR2 FVKESK. Measured with immunoSEQ multiplex PCR; TCRdb has only the in-frame clones, and not every one. Altogether about 130,000 clones are present, approximately 83% being singletons, with the ten largest covering 8% to 10%. Sample: peripheral blood. The chain couples TRBV14 to TRBJ2-3; a weak D match, TRBD2 (6 bases). The TCR was taken from a man in his forties with active or convalescent COVID-19. The CDR3 reads CASSQVLSGGADTQYF. CDR3 DNA: TGTGCCAGCAGCCAAGTCCTTTCCGGGGGAGCAGATACGCAGTATTTT.